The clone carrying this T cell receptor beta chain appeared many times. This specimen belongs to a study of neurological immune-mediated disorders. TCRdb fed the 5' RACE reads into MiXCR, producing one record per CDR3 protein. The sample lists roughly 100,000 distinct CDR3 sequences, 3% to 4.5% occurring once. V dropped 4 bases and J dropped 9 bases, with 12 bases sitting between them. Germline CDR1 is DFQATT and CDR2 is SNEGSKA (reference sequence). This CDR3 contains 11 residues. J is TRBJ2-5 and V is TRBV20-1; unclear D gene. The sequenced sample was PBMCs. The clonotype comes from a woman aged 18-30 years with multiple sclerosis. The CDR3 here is CSAIDPVAQYF. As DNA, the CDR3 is TGCAGTGCTATCGACCCGGTGGCCCAGTACTTC.